The 27 T cell receptor beta chains below were found in one sample sequenced in a study of blood T cell repertoires in COVID-19. Some clones are missing from TCRdb's copy, which holds only in-frame ones; the method was immunoSEQ multiplex PCR. Among fewer than 500,000 clones listed, around nine tenths were seen once. Material for sequencing was PBMCs or T cells enriched from blood (not recorded which). All receptors come from a woman aged 18-29 years with acute COVID-19.

The rearrangement joins TRBV29-1 to TRBJ1-5; D perhaps matches TRBD1 (5 bases). V dropped 6 bases and J dropped 5 bases, with 17 bases sitting between them. Per the germline V gene, CDR1 is SQVTM and CDR2 is ANQGSEA. The CDR3 runs 14 residues. The CDR3 nucleotides are TGCAGCGTGGCCCCGGGGGGGACGGATCAGCCCCAGCATTTT. It is translated as CSVAPGGTDQPQHF.

This chain connects TRBV10-3 to TRBJ2-1, with 7 bases aligning to TRBD1. The V and J ends lost 10 bases and 8 bases, in that order; junction bases with no gene match: 5. This CDR3 comprises 11 residues. Germline CDR1 reads ENHRY; CDR2 reads SYGVKD. The DNA of the CDR3 is TGTGCCACGACAGGGTTGGATGAGCAGTTCTTC. It codes for CATTGLDEQFF.

V and J are TRBV4-1 and TRBJ1-1; D is possibly TRBD1 (5 bases). The V and J ends lost 1 base and 8 bases respectively, with 11 bases between them. This CDR3 comprises 13 residues. Germline CDR1 and CDR2: MGHRA and YSYEKL. CDR3 region: CASSQGGEGEAFF. The CDR3 DNA reads as TGCGCCAGCAGCCAAGGAGGGGAGGGGGAAGCTTTCTTT.

The chain recombines TRBV7-2 with TRBJ2-7; the D gene is possibly TRBD2 (5 bases). The V end was cut by 3 bases, the J end by 3 bases, with 12 bases between. Per germline, CDR1 SGHTA and CDR2 FQGNSA. The CDR3 spans 14 residues. CDR3 nucleotide sequence: TGTGCCAGCAGCTTTGGACCCCGGGGCTACGAGCAGTACTTC. Encoded protein: CASSFGPRGYEQYF.

The V gene is TRBV25-1, the J gene TRBJ2-7; D is unresolved. In germline, CDR1 is MGHDK, CDR2 SYGVNS. V lost 9 bases and J 3 bases, leaving 18 bases between the germline ends. The CDR3 length is 14 residues. The CDR3 bases are TGTGCCAGTAGAGGAACCCTCTTGGACTACGAGCAGTACTTC. As protein: CASRGTLLDYEQYF.

This clone appeared a few times. A read error may account for a junction end that differs from germline. The V gene is TRBV10-1, the J gene TRBJ2-1; 12 bases agree with TRBD2. The germline V gene has CDR1 WNHNN and CDR2 SYGVQD (reference sequence). This CDR3 is 16 amino acids long. For the CDR3, the DNA is TGCGCCAGCAGCTCAATAACTAGCGGGGGGTACAGTGAGCAGTTCTTC. Its protein is CASSSITSGGYSEQFF.

Points on this clone: A much larger clone differs by one base, so this may be a read error. This chain links TRBV9 with TRBJ2-1; D is unclear. Germline values: CDR1 SGDLS, CDR2 YYNGEE. V lost 4 bases to trimming and J lost 0 bases, with 5 bases between them. The CDR3 is 13 amino acids. CDR3 loop: CASSFSSYNEQFF. CDR3 nucleotide sequence: TGTGCCAGCAGCTTCAGCTCCTACAATGAGCAGTTCTTC.

The V and J genes are TRBV6-2 or TRBV6-3 and TRBJ2-2; possible D gene TRBD1, 5 bases. Germline values: CDR1 MNHEY, CDR2 SVGEGT. Trimming removed 0 bases at V and 5 bases at J, with 10 bases between. There are 15 residues in the CDR3. CDR3 region: CASSYSGARTGELFF. The CDR3 nucleotides are TGTGCCAGCAGTTACTCAGGGGCAAGGACCGGGGAGCTGTTTTTT.

This clone was seen a handful of times. This chain links TRBV7-9 with TRBJ1-1, with TRBD1 identical over 9 bases. This CDR3 is 17 amino acids long. V dropped 3 bases and J dropped 0; count of bases not matched to a gene: 8. Germline-derived CDR1 and CDR2 are SEHNR and FQNEAQ (reference sequence). The CDR3 bases are TGTGCCAGCAGCTTCGGGACAGGGTTTTTCATGAACACTGAAGCTTTCTTT. Encoded protein: CASSFGTGFFMNTEAFF.

The CDR3 sequence is CASRAGAANQPQHF. The CDR3, as DNA: TGTGCCAGTAGAGCTGGAGCGGCCAATCAGCCCCAGCATTTT. The chain recombines TRBV19 with TRBJ1-5, with unresolved D. Germline V gives CDR1 LNHDA, CDR2 SQIVND (reference sequence). Trimming took 6 bases from V and 3 from J, leaving 12 bases between them. CDR3 length: 14 amino acids.

The chain carries TRBV19 and TRBJ2-1, with a tentative D call TRBD2 (5 bases). CDR3 length equals 12 residues. CDR1 LNHDA and CDR2 SQIVND come from the germline V gene (reference sequence). With 8 bases removed from V and 7 bases from J, the gap between germline ends came to 12 bases. CDR3: CASQDRGNEQFF. The CDR3 bases are TGTGCCAGTCAGGACCGAGGGAATGAGCAGTTCTTC.

CDR3 loop: CASSGTLAGGNNEQFF. The CDR3 region has the DNA TGCGCCAGCAGTGGAACCCTAGCGGGAGGGAACAATGAGCAGTTCTTC. V gene TRBV10-1 combines with J gene TRBJ2-1; TRBD2 matches 12 bases. V dropped 4 bases and J dropped 5; count of bases not matched to a gene: 6. Germline CDR1 reads WNHNN; CDR2 reads SYGVQD (reference sequence). CDR3 size: 16 residues.

The chain is built from TRBV2 and TRBJ2-7; 11 nucleotides line up with TRBD2. V dropped 6 bases and J dropped 2; count of bases not matched to a gene: 6. Germline loops: CDR1 SNHLY, CDR2 FYNNEI. The CDR3 loop spans 15 amino acids. CDR3 coding DNA: TGTGCCAGCAGAAAAACTAGCGGGGGTACCTACGAGCAGTACTTC. Translated, it gives CASRKTSGGTYEQYF.

The chain is built from TRBV9 and TRBJ2-1; tentative D call: TRBD2 (6 bases). Germline CDR1 SGDLS, CDR2 YYNGEE. CDR3 length: 15 residues. With 0 bases removed from V and 6 bases from J, the gap between germline ends came to 13 bases. The CDR3 sequence is CASSVGGTPRNEQFF. The CDR3 region has the DNA TGTGCCAGCAGCGTAGGTGGGACTCCCCGCAATGAGCAGTTCTTC.

This chain connects TRBV27 to TRBJ1-2, with a possible D match to TRBD1 (6 bases). CDR1 is MNHEY and CDR2 is SMNVEV in the germline V gene (reference sequence). This CDR3 has 15 residues. V was trimmed by 5 bases and J by 3 bases, leaving 16 bases between them. DNA for the CDR3: TGTGCCAGCAGTACCCTTTCGGCAGGGGACTATGGCTACACCTTC. This gives the protein CASSTLSAGDYGYTF.

The rearrangement uses TRBV7-9 and TRBJ2-3; no firm D call. The CDR3 loop spans 16 amino acids. The germline V gene encodes CDR1 SEHNR and CDR2 FQNEAQ (reference sequence). V was shortened by 5 bases and J by 3 bases, with 18 bases between the two germline ends. The CDR3 DNA sequence: TGTGCCAGCAGCCCCGATTCTAGTTTTAGAACAGATACGCAGTATTTT. This codes for CASSPDSSFRTDTQYF.

The CDR3 region has the DNA TGTGCCACCAGTGGTACAGGGAATTGGATAGTAGGCTACACCTTC. Translating it yields CATSGTGNWIVGYTF. The rearrangement uses TRBV24-1 and TRBJ1-2; D is possibly TRBD1 (6 bases). Germline assignment: CDR1 KGHDR and CDR2 SFDVKD. CDR3 length: 15 amino acids. Trimming stripped 5 bases from V and 8 bases from J, with 20 bases between.

The chain recombines TRBV11-3 with TRBJ2-3; tentative D call: TRBD1 (7 bases). CDR3 length: 12 amino acids. In germline, CDR1 is SGHNT, CDR2 YENEEA. Trimming shortened V by 5 bases and J by 11 bases, and 14 bases separated the two germline ends. The chain's CDR3 is CASSQRQGGQYF. In DNA, the CDR3 is TGTGCCAGCAGCCAGAGACAGGGAGGGCAGTATTTT.

The rearrangement links TRBV5-6 to TRBJ2-5; no clear D. Germline V gene data show CDR1 as SGHDT and CDR2 as YYEEEE. V was pared by 0 bases and J by 5 bases, with 11 bases between. The CDR3 runs to 14 residues. The CDR3 spells CASSLGRGWETQYF. The DNA for the CDR3 is TGTGCCAGCAGCTTGGGGCGCGGATGGGAGACCCAGTACTTC.

This chain joins TRBV18 and TRBJ1-3; D is undetermined. The V and J ends lost 5 bases and 0 bases respectively, with 11 bases between them. Germline CDR1 and CDR2: KGHSH and LQKENI. The CDR3 runs to 15 residues. CDR3 loop: CASSSYSFSGNTIYF. As DNA, the CDR3 is TGTGCCAGCTCATCCTACAGCTTCTCTGGAAACACCATATATTTT.

This chain joins TRBV7-2 and TRBJ1-2, with 7 bases lining up with TRBD1. V gave up 1 base and J gave up 4 bases; unmatched junction bases: 12. This CDR3 is built from 17 residues. Per germline, CDR1 SGHTA and CDR2 FQGNSA. Here the CDR3 DNA reads TGTGCCAGCAGCTTAGACTCAGACAGGGTAATGGGCTATGGCTACACCTTC. Translation gives CASSLDSDRVMGYGYTF.

The chain carries TRBV20-1 and TRBJ1-6; no firm D call. Germline V gene lookup returns CDR1 DFQATT and CDR2 SNEGSKA (reference sequence). Trimming removed 6 bases at V and 14 bases at J, with 14 bases between. This CDR3 has 11 residues. CDR3 loop: CSAPGPRTLHF. Here the CDR3 DNA reads TGCAGTGCCCCTGGCCCCCGCACCCTCCACTTT.

The CDR3 bases are TGCAGTGCTAGCGGTCCCTACGAGCAGTACTTC. This encodes CSASGPYEQYF. The J gene is TRBJ2-7, the V gene TRBV20-1; no clear D gene. The CDR3 extends over 11 amino acids. Germline loops: CDR1 DFQATT, CDR2 SNEGSKA (reference sequence). Trimming stripped 3 bases from V and 2 bases from J, with 5 bases between.

CDR3 bases: TGTGCCAGCAGCTTAGAGGGAGCTGTTGGCTACACCTTC. This translates into CASSLEGAVGYTF. This sequence joins TRBV11-2 and TRBJ1-2; D remains unclear. This CDR3 spans 13 amino acids. V gave up 0 bases and J gave up 7 bases, with 9 bases separating them. CDR1 and CDR2 from the germline V gene are SGHAT and FQNNGV.

The rearrangement links TRBV12-3 or TRBV12-4 to TRBJ1-1; the match to TRBD1 covers 9 bases. With V trimmed by 5 bases and J by 11 bases, 6 bases remained unmatched. The CDR3 runs 12 residues. The CDR3 nucleotides are TGTGCCAGCAGTAGACAGGGGGTTGGGGCTTTCTTT. This codes for CASSRQGVGAFF.

V is TRBV12-3 or TRBV12-4 and J is TRBJ1-6, with no clear D. Trimming took off 2 bases at V and 14 bases at J, with 10 bases between the two ends. The CDR3 extends over 12 amino acids. The CDR3 sequence is CASSLHRGALHF. For the CDR3, the DNA is TGTGCCAGCAGTTTACATCGCGGAGCCCTCCACTTT.

This chain links TRBV5-1 with TRBJ1-4; D not resolved. In germline, CDR1 is SGHRS, CDR2 YFSETQ. The CDR3 covers 13 residues. V lost 1 base to trimming and J lost 7 bases, with 8 bases between them. The CDR3 bases are TGCGCCAGCAGCTTGTATCCGGGTGAAAAACTGTTTTTT. It yields the protein CASSLYPGEKLFF.